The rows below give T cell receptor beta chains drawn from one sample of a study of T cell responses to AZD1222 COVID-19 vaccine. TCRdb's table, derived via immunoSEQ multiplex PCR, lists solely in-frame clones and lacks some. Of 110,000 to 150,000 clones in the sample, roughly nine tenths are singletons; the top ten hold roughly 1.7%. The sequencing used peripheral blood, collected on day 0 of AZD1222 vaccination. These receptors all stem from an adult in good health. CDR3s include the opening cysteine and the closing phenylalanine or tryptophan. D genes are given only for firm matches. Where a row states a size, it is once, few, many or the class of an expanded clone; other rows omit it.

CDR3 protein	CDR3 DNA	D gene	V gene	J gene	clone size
CASSQSSRTEAFF	TGTGCCAGCAGCCAAAGTTCGCGGACTGAAGCTTTCTTT	-	TRBV3-1/TRBV3-2	TRBJ1-1	-
CASSFGTGLSGANVLTF	TGTGCCAGCAGCTTCGGGACAGGACTCTCTGGGGCCAACGTCCTGACTTTC	TRBD1	TRBV13	TRBJ2-6	-
CASSGRPNTEAFF	TGTGCCAGCAGTGGACGGCCGAACACTGAAGCTTTCTTT	-	TRBV12-3/TRBV12-4	TRBJ1-1	-
CASIQGPYEQYF	TGTGCCAGCATACAGGGGCCTTACGAGCAGTACTTC	TRBD1	TRBV2	TRBJ2-7	few
CASSLGQNSNYGYTF	TGTGCCAGCAGCTTAGGGCAGAATTCTAACTATGGCTACACCTTC	-	TRBV7-6	TRBJ1-2	-
CASSQVAGPVYGYTF	TGCGCCAGCAGCCAAGTCGCGGGTCCCGTCTATGGCTACACCTTC	-	TRBV4-1	TRBJ1-2	-
CASSRQGYGYTF	TGTGCCAGCAGTCGACAGGGATATGGCTACACCTTC	TRBD1	TRBV12-3/TRBV12-4	TRBJ1-2	once
CASSPRLTDPQGGYTF	TGTGCCAGCAGCCCCCGGTTGACGGATCCCCAGGGTGGCTACACCTTC	-	TRBV7-8	TRBJ1-2	-
CASSQRQRENTGELFF	TGCGCCAGCAGCCAAAGACAAAGGGAGAACACCGGGGAGCTGTTTTTT	-	TRBV4-1	TRBJ2-2	once
CASSQGYGNAKLFF	TGCGCCAGCAGCCAGGGCTACGGTAATGCAAAACTGTTTTTT	-	TRBV4-1	TRBJ1-4	-
CASSQESSYEQYF	TGTGCCAGCAGCCAAGAGTCAAGCTACGAGCAGTACTTC	-	TRBV4-2	TRBJ2-7	-
CASSLRWRSDTQYF	TGTGCCAGTTCACTGAGATGGCGTTCAGATACGCAGTATTTT	-	TRBV19	TRBJ2-3	once
CASSPPRGRDGYTF	TGTGCCAGCAGCCCTCCGAGGGGTCGTGATGGCTACACCTTC	-	TRBV14	TRBJ1-2	-
CASSLSTNEQFF	TGTGCCAGCAGCCTATCTACGAATGAGCAGTTCTTC	-	TRBV7-9	TRBJ2-1	-
CASSLNAGIEQFF	TGTGCCAGCAGCTTAAACGCAGGCATTGAGCAGTTCTTC	-	TRBV7-2	TRBJ2-1	-